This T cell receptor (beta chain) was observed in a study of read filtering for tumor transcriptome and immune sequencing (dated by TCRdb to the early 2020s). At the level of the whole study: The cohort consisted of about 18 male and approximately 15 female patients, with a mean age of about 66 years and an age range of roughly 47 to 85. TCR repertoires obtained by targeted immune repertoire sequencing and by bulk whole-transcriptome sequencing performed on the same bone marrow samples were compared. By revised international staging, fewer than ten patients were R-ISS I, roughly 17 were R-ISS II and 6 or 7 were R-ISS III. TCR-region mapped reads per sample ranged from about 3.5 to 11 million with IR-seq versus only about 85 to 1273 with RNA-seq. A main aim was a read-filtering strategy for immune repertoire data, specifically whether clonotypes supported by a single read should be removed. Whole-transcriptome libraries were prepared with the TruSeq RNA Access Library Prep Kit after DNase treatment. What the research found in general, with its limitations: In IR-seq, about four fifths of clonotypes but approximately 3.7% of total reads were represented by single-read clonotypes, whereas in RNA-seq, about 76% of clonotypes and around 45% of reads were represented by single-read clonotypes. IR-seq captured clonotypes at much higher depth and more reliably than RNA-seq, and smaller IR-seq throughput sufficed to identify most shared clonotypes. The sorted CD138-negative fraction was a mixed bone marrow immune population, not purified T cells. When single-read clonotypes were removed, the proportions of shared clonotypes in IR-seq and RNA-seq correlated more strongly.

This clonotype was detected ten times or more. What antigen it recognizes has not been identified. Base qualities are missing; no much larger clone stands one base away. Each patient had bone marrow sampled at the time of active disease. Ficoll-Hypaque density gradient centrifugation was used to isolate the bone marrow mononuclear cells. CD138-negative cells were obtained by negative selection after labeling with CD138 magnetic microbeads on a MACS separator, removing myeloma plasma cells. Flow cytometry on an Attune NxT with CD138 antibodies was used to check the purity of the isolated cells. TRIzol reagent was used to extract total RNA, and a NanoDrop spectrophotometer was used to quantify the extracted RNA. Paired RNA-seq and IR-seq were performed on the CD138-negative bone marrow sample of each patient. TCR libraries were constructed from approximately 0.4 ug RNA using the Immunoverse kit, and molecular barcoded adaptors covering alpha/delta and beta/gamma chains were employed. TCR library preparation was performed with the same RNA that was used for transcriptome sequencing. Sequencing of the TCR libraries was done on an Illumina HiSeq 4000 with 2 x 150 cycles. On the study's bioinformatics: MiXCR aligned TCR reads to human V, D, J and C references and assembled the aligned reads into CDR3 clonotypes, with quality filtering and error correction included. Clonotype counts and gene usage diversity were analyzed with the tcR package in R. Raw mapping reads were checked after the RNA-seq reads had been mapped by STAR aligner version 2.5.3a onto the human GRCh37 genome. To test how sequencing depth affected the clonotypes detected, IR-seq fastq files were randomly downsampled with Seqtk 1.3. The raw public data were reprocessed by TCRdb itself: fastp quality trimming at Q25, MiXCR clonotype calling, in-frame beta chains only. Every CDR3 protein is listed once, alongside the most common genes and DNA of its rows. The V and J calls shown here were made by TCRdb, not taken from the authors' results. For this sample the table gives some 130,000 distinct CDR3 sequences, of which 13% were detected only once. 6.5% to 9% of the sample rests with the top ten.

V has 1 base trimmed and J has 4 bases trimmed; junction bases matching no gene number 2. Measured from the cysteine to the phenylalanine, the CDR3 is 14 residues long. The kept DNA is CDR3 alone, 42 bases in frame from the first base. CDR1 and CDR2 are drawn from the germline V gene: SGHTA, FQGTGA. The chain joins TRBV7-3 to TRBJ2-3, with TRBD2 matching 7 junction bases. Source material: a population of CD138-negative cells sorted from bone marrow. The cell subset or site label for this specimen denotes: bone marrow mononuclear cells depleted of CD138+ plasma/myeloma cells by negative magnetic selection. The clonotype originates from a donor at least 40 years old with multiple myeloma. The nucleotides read TGTGCCAGCAGCTTAAGCGGGAGCCCAGATACGCAGTATTTT. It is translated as CASSLSGSPDTQYF.